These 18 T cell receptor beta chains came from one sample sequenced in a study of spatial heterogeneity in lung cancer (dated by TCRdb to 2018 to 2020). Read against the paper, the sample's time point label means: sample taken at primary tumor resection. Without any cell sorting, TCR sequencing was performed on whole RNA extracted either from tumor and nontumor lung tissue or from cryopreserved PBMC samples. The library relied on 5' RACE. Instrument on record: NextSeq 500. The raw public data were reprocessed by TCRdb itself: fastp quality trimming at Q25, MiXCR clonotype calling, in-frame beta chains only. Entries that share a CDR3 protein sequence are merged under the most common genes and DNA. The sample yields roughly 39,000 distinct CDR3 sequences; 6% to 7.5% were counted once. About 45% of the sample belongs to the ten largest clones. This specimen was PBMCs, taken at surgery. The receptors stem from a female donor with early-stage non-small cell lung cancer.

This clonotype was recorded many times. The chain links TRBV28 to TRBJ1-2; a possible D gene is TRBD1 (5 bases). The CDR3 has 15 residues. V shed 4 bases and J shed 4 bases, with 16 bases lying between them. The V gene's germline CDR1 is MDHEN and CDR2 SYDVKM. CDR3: CASSSRRDGPYGYTF. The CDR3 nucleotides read TGTGCCAGCAGTTCACGACGGGACGGCCCCTATGGCTACACCTTC.

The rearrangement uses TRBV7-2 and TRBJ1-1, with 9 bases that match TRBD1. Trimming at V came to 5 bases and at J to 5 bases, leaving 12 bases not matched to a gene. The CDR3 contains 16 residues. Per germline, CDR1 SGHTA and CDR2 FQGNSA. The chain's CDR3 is CASSKTGQGLRTEAFF. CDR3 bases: TGTGCCAGCAGCAAAACGGGACAGGGTTTGAGGACTGAAGCTTTCTTT.

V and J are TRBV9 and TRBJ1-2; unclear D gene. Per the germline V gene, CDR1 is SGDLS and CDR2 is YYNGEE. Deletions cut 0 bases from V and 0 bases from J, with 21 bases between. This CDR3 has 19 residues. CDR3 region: CASSVGGTGSRIPNYGYTF. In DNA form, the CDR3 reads TGTGCCAGCAGCGTAGGAGGTACCGGGAGTCGTATACCTAACTATGGCTACACCTTC.

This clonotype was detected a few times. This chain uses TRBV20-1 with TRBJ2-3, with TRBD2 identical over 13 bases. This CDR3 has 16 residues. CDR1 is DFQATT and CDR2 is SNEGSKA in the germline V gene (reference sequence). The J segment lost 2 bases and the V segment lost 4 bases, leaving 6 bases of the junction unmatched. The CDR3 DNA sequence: TGCAGTGCTAATAGACTAGCGGGGGGTCACACAGATACGCAGTATTTT. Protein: CSANRLAGGHTDTQYF.

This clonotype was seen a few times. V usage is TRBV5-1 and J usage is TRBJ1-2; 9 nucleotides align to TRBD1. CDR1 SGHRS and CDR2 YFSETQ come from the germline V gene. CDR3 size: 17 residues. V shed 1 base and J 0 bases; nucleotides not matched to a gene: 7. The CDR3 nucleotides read TGCGCCAGCAGCTTGATGGTCGGGACAGGGCCTAACTATGGCTACACCTTC. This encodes CASSLMVGTGPNYGYTF.

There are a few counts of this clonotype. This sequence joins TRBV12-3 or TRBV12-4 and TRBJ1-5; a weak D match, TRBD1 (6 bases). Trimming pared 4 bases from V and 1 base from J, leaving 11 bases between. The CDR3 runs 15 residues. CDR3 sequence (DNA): TGTGCCAGCAGTTACTTACAGGGAAGCAATCAGCCCCAGCATTTT. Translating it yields CASSYLQGSNQPQHF.

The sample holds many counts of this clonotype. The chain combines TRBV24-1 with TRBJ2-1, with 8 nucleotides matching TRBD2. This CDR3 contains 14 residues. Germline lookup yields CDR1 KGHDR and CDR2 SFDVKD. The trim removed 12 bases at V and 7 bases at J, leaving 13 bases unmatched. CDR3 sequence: CAASRAGGRNEQFF. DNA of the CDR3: TGTGCCGCCTCGAGGGCGGGGGGACGGAATGAGCAGTTCTTC.

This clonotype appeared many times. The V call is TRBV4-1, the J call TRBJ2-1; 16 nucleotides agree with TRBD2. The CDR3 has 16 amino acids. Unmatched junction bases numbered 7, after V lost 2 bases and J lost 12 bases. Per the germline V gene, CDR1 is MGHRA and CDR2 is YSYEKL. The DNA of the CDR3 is TGCGCCAGCAGCCAAACCGGGACTAGCGGGGGGGCATCGCAGTTCTTC. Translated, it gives CASSQTGTSGGASQFF.

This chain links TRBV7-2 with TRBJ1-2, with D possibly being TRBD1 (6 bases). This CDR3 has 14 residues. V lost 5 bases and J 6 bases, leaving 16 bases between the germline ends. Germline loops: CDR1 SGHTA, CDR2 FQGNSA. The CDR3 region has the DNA TGTGCCAGCAGCCCGCTTCAGGGGCGAAATGGCTACACCTTC. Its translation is CASSPLQGRNGYTF.

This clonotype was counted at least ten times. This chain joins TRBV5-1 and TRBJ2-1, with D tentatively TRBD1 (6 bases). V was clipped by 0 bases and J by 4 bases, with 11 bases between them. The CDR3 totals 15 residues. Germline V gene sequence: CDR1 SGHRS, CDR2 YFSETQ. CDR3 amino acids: CASSLEGEAYNEQFF. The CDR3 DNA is TGCGCCAGCAGCTTGGAGGGGGAAGCTTACAATGAGCAGTTCTTC. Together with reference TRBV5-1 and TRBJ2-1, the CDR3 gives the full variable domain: KAGVTQTPRYLIKTRGQQVTLSCSPISGHRSVSWYQQTPGQGLQFLFEYFSETQRNKGNFPGRFSGRQFSNSRSEMNVSTLELGDSALYLCASSLEGEAYNEQFFGPGTRLTVL.

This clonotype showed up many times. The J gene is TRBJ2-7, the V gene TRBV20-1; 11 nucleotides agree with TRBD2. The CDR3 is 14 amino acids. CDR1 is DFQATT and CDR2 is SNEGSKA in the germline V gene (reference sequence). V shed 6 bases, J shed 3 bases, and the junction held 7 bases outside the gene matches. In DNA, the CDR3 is TGCAGTGCCCAGACTAGCGGGGAGTTCTACGAGCAGTACTTC. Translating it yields CSAQTSGEFYEQYF.

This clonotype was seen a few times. For the CDR3, the DNA is TGCGCCATCTCCCAAGAGACCCAGTACTTC. This codes for CAISQETQYF. The chain employs TRBV23-1 and TRBJ2-5, with unresolved D. TRBV23-1 is an ORF, and what it does is uncertain. The CDR3 runs 10 residues. V lost 10 bases to trimming and J lost 1 base, with 4 bases between them.

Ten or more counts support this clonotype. The CDR3 sequence is CASRPRQLYNEQFF. The CDR3 bases are TGCGCCAGCAGACCGAGACAGCTATACAATGAGCAGTTCTTC. This rearrangement joins TRBV10-2 to TRBJ2-1, with D maybe TRBD1 (5 bases). Deletions cut 6 bases from V and 4 bases from J, with 13 bases between. The length of the CDR3 is 14 residues. Germline assignment: CDR1 WSHSY and CDR2 SAAADI.

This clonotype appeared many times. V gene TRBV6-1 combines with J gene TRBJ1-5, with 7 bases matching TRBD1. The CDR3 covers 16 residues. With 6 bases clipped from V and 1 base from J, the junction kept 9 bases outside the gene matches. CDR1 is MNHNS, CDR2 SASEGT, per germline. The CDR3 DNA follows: TGTGCCAGCAGCTTAAACAGGGGACGGAGCAATCAGCCCCAGCATTTT. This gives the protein CASSLNRGRSNQPQHF.

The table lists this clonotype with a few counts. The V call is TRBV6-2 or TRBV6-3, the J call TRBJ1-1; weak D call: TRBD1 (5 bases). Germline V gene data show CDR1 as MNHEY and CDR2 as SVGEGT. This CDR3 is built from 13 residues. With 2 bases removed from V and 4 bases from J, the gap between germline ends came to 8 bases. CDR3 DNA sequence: TGTGCCAGCAGTTACAGGAGGGGCACTGAAGCTTTCTTT. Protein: CASSYRRGTEAFF.

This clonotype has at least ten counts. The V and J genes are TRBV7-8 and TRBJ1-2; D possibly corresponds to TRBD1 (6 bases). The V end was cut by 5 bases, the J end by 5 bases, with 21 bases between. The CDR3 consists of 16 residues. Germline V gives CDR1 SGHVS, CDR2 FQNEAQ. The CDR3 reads CASSLRFGQTSYGYTF. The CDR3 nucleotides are TGTGCCAGCAGCCTCAGATTTGGACAGACCTCGTATGGCTACACCTTC.

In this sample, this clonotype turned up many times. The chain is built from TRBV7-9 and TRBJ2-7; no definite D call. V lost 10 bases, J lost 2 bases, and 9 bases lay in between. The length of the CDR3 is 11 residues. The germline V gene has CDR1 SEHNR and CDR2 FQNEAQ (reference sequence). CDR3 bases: TGTGCCACTCATCATCCCTACGAGCAGTACTTC. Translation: CATHHPYEQYF.

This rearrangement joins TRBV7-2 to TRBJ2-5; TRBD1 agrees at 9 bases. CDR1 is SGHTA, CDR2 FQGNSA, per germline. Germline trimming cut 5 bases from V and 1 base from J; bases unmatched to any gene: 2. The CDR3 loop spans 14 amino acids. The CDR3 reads CASSRDRAQETQYF. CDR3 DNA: TGTGCCAGCAGCCGGGACAGGGCCCAAGAGACCCAGTACTTC.